What follows are 19 T cell receptor beta chains derived from one specimen sequenced in a study of CD8+ T cells in alopecia areata. cDNA prepared by RNA extraction and subsequent reverse transcription served as the template for sequencing. Produced via immunoSEQ multiplex PCR; TCRdb's table is partial and in-frame only. The sample includes 130,000 or so clones, 47% of them seen just once. Sequencing was carried out using NKG2D-low CD8+ T cells sorted from blood. All receptors come from a human donor with alopecia areata.

This clone was detected only a few times. The CDR3 bases are TGTGCCAGCACGGGCGGAGACGCGGGGGGGAATGAGCAGTTCTTC. Encoded protein: CASTGGDAGGNEQFF. The V and J genes are TRBV2 and TRBJ2-1; 9 positions agree with TRBD2. The germline V gene encodes CDR1 SNHLY and CDR2 FYNNEI. This CDR3 is 15 amino acids long. The ends lost 7 bases at V and 7 bases at J; junction bases unmatched: 11. Full variable domain (missing parts from reference TRBV2 and TRBJ2-1): EPEVTQTPSHQVTQMGQEVILRCVPISNHLYFYWYRQILGQKVEFLVSFYNNEISEKSEIFDDQFSVERPDGSNFTLKIRSTKLEDSAMYFCASTGGDAGGNEQFFGPGTRLTVL.

The gene calls are TRBV2 and TRBJ1-1; D gene ambiguous. The CDR3 totals 12 residues. The germline CDR1 and CDR2 sequences are SNHLY and FYNNEI. Trimming removed 8 bases from V and 5 bases from J, with 12 bases in between. CDR3 sequence: CASVGKDTEAFF. DNA of the CDR3: TGTGCCAGCGTGGGTAAGGATACTGAAGCTTTCTTT.

This clone came up once. This chain joins TRBV30 and TRBJ1-1; D is uncertain. V was cut by 7 bases and J by 1 base, with 16 bases left in between. There are 14 residues in the CDR3. Germline V CDR1 and CDR2: GTSNPN, SVGIG (reference sequence). CDR3 protein: CASTRTVTNTEAFF. Here the CDR3 DNA reads TGTGCCTCCACGCGGACGGTGACGAACACTGAAGCTTTCTTT.

The gene calls are TRBV6-6 and TRBJ2-7, with D hard to call. CDR3 length: 11 amino acids. Germline V gene sequence: CDR1 MNHNY, CDR2 SVGAGI (reference sequence). The V and J ends lost 6 bases and 3 bases respectively, with 6 bases between them. The CDR3 protein is CASRGYYEQYF. The CDR3 bases are TGTGCCAGCAGAGGGTACTACGAGCAGTACTTC.

The gene calls are TRBV13 and TRBJ2-7, with a possible D match to TRBD2 (6 bases). Trimming removed 5 bases from V and 6 bases from J, with 14 bases in between. Germline V CDR1 and CDR2: PRHDT, FYEKMQ (reference sequence). CDR3 length: 13 amino acids. This CDR3 is CASSDATSGEQYF. The DNA of the CDR3 is TGTGCCAGCAGCGACGCGACTAGTGGCGAGCAGTACTTC.

The CDR3 region has the DNA TGCAGCGTTGTCCCGGGACAGGGGGCTAGTGACAAAAACATTCAGTACTTC. Amino acid sequence: CSVVPGQGASDKNIQYF. The chain joins TRBV29-1 to TRBJ2-4, with TRBD1 matching 12 bases. J was trimmed by 3 bases and V by 4 bases; bases with no gene match: 10. This CDR3 is built from 17 residues. Germline V lookup: CDR1 SQVTM, CDR2 ANQGSEA. Drawing the rest from reference TRBV29-1 and TRBJ2-4, the complete variable domain is SAVISQKPSRDICQRGTSLTIQCQVDSQVTMMFWYRQQPGQSLTLIATANQGSEATYESGFVIDKFPISRPNLTFSTLTVSNMSPEDSSIYLCSVVPGQGASDKNIQYFGAGTRLSVL.

The chain couples TRBV15 to TRBJ2-3, with 9 nucleotides matching TRBD1. This CDR3 is built from 15 residues. Germline V lookup: CDR1 LNHNV, CDR2 YYDKDF (reference sequence). V was clipped by 2 bases and J by 6 bases; unmatched bases: 6. CDR3 coding DNA: TGTGCCACCAGCAGATACTCGGGACAGGGCGATACGCAGTATTTT. It yields the protein CATSRYSGQGDTQYF.

The chain links TRBV5-4 to TRBJ2-1; D might be TRBD1 (6 bases). Germline V gene data show CDR1 as SGHNT and CDR2 as YYREEE (reference sequence). CDR3 length: 14 amino acids. V was shortened by 2 bases and J by 9 bases, with 15 bases between the two germline ends. The CDR3 DNA sequence: TGTGCCAGCAGCTTAGGGGACACCTTCACTGAGCAGTTCTTC. As protein: CASSLGDTFTEQFF.

This clone has more than one count but fewer than ten. This rearrangement joins TRBV9 to TRBJ2-1; the D gene could be TRBD1 or TRBD2 (5 bases each). With 4 bases removed from V and 6 bases from J, the gap between germline ends came to 17 bases. The germline V gene has CDR1 SGDLS and CDR2 YYNGEE. This CDR3 region has 15 residues. The CDR3 coding sequence is TGTGCCAGCAGCTCCCAGGGCCTAGCCCCCAATGAGCAGTTCTTC. Translation gives CASSSQGLAPNEQFF. Full variable domain (missing parts from reference TRBV9 and TRBJ2-1): DSGVTQTPKHLITATGQRVTLRCSPRSGDLSVYWYQQSLDQGLQFLIQYYNGEERAKGNILERFSAQQFPDLHSELNLSSLELGDSALYFCASSSQGLAPNEQFFGPGTRLTVL.

This clone was counted only a few times. The J gene is TRBJ2-5, the V gene TRBV29-1; a possible D gene is TRBD1 (7 bases). The CDR3 length is 14 residues. CDR1 and CDR2 (germline): SQVTM, ANQGSEA. V lost 1 base, J lost 3 bases, and 12 bases lay in between. The DNA of the CDR3 is TGCAGCGTTGAAGGCGGGACAGTTGAAGAGACCCAGTACTTC. It yields the protein CSVEGGTVEETQYF. Full variable domain (outside the CDR3, taken from reference TRBV29-1 and TRBJ2-5): SAVISQKPSRDICQRGTSLTIQCQVDSQVTMMFWYRQQPGQSLTLIATANQGSEATYESGFVIDKFPISRPNLTFSTLTVSNMSPEDSSIYLCSVEGGTVEETQYFGPGTRLLVL.

The gene calls are TRBV30 and TRBJ2-5; maybe TRBD1 (6 bases). V was clipped by 3 bases and J by 1 base, with 15 bases between them. CDR1 GTSNPN and CDR2 SVGIG come from the germline V gene (reference sequence). The CDR3 length is 15 residues. The CDR3, as DNA: TGTGCCTGGAGCTCCGGGACACTAACCCAAGAGACCCAGTACTTC. Its translation is CAWSSGTLTQETQYF.

This clone turned up a few times. This chain uses TRBV28 with TRBJ2-1, with 9 bases lining up with TRBD2. With 7 bases clipped from V and 7 bases from J, the junction kept 5 bases outside the gene matches. The CDR3 is made up of 13 amino acids. Germline V gene data show CDR1 as MDHEN and CDR2 as SYDVKM. CDR3: CASNSGRYNEQFF. The CDR3 DNA follows: TGTGCCAGCAACAGCGGGAGGTATAATGAGCAGTTCTTC.

This clone came up a few times. The genes are TRBV2 and TRBJ2-1; D gene uncertain. CDR1 SNHLY and CDR2 FYNNEI come from the germline V gene. This CDR3 is 14 amino acids long. V gave up 2 bases and J gave up 1 base, with 6 bases separating them. Here the CDR3 DNA reads TGTGCCAGCAGTGAACAGTGGTCCTACAATGAGCAGTTCTTC. It encodes CASSEQWSYNEQFF.

V is TRBV5-1 and J is TRBJ2-1; D remains ambiguous. Germline-derived CDR1 and CDR2 are SGHRS and YFSETQ. V lost 4 bases to trimming and J lost 5 bases, with 13 bases between them. The CDR3 totals 14 residues. This CDR3 reads CASSLSWGNNEQFF. For the CDR3, the DNA is TGCGCCAGCAGCCTTTCCTGGGGAAACAATGAGCAGTTCTTC.

The V gene is TRBV29-1, the J gene TRBJ2-7; TRBD1 is a possible D gene (5 bases). The V end lost 6 bases, the J end lost 0 bases, and 12 bases lay between the germline ends. This CDR3 is 13 amino acids long. Per the germline V gene, CDR1 is SQVTM and CDR2 is ANQGSEA. CDR3 DNA: TGCAGCGTCTTGACAGACCGCTCCTACGAGCAGTACTTC. Translation gives CSVLTDRSYEQYF.

The CDR3 here is CASSFGHIEQYF. CDR3 DNA: TGTGCCAGCAGCTTTGGTCACATCGAGCAGTACTTC. The chain has TRBV5-6 and TRBJ2-7, with D unresolved. CDR3 size: 12 residues. V gave up 2 bases and J gave up 6 bases, with 9 bases separating them. Germline V gives CDR1 SGHDT, CDR2 YYEEEE.

The chain links TRBV29-1 to TRBJ2-7, with D perhaps matching TRBD1 (6 bases). CDR1 SQVTM and CDR2 ANQGSEA come from the germline V gene. The CDR3 consists of 11 residues. The V gene lost 3 bases and the J gene lost 6 bases, with 9 bases spanning the gap. The CDR3 loop reads CSVDGGVEQYF. In nucleotides, the CDR3 is TGCAGCGTTGATGGGGGCGTCGAGCAGTACTTC.

This clone was detected only a few times. CDR3 protein: CRADWDNEQFF. In DNA form, the CDR3 reads TGCAGGGCGGACTGGGACAATGAGCAGTTCTTC. The gene calls are TRBV20-1 and TRBJ2-1; D is possibly TRBD2 (5 bases). Germline values: CDR1 DFQATT, CDR2 SNEGSKA (reference sequence). The CDR3 runs 11 residues.

V and J are TRBV5-1 and TRBJ2-1, with TRBD1 matching 7 bases. The CDR3 is made up of 16 amino acids. Germline CDR1 reads SGHRS; CDR2 reads YFSETQ. Unmatched junction bases numbered 8, after V lost 2 bases and J lost 3 bases. The CDR3 reads CASSFTRDRLYNEQFF. CDR3 in DNA: TGCGCCAGCAGCTTTACCCGGGACAGACTCTACAATGAGCAGTTCTTC.